A selection of T cell receptor beta chains follows, all from one sample in a study of blood T cell repertoires in COVID-19. Clones were sequenced by immunoSEQ multiplex PCR, and TCRdb holds only the in-frame ones, with some missing. Here the sample spans about 330,000 clones, about 87% being singletons. Source material: PBMCs or T cells enriched from blood (not recorded which). The receptors shown here come from a woman in her 30s who had recovered from COVID-19. The CDR3 runs from the conserved cysteine through the conserved F or W. A D gene is named only where the DNA matches it firmly. The size field is filled for only some rows; it gives once, few, many or a size class.

CDR3 protein: CASSPPPPQEKLFF; CDR3 DNA: TGTGCCAGTTCTCCGCCACCCCCCCAGGAAAAACTGTTTTTT; D gene: .; clone size: .; J gene: TRBJ1-4; V gene: TRBV19
CDR3 protein: CASGQEGLYNSPLHF; CDR3 DNA: TGTGCCAGCGGCCAGGAGGGACTCTATAATTCACCCCTCCACTTT; D gene: .; clone size: .; J gene: TRBJ1-6; V gene: TRBV5-6
CDR3 protein: CAWSVRRGTPLLTEAFF; CDR3 DNA: TGTGCCTGGAGTGTAAGACGCGGGACCCCACTGCTCACTGAAGCTTTCTTT; D gene: .; clone size: .; J gene: TRBJ1-1; V gene: TRBV30
CDR3 protein: CSASGLAGSSYEQYF; CDR3 DNA: TGCAGTGCTAGTGGGCTAGCGGGGAGCTCCTACGAGCAGTACTTC; D gene: TRBD2; clone size: .; J gene: TRBJ2-7; V gene: TRBV20-1
CDR3 protein: CASSMKDRVNEQYF; CDR3 DNA: TGTGCCAGCAGCATGAAGGACAGGGTGAACGAGCAGTACTTC; D gene: TRBD1; clone size: .; J gene: TRBJ2-7; V gene: TRBV7-9
CDR3 protein: CASSQGSRRGYTF; CDR3 DNA: TGCGCCAGCAGCCAAGGGTCCCGTCGGGGCTACACCTTC; D gene: .; clone size: .; J gene: TRBJ1-2; V gene: TRBV4-1
CDR3 protein: CATVRSGLDGYTF; CDR3 DNA: TGTGCCACGGTGAGGTCAGGGCTTGATGGCTACACCTTC; D gene: .; clone size: .; J gene: TRBJ1-2; V gene: TRBV6-5
CDR3 protein: CASSSWTVYNSPLHF; CDR3 DNA: TGTGCCAGCAGTTCTTGGACAGTTTATAATTCACCCCTCCACTTT; D gene: .; clone size: .; J gene: TRBJ1-6; V gene: TRBV28
CDR3 protein: CASSSASSRQSLQETQYF; CDR3 DNA: TGTGCCAGCAGCTCCGCATCGTCGCGACAGAGCCTTCAAGAGACCCAGTACTTC; D gene: .; clone size: .; J gene: TRBJ2-5; V gene: TRBV13
CDR3 protein: CASSLQDPNTEAFF; CDR3 DNA: TGCGCCAGCAGCTTACAGGACCCGAACACTGAAGCTTTCTTT; D gene: .; clone size: once; J gene: TRBJ1-1; V gene: TRBV5-1
CDR3 protein: CASSVGAGRAFF; CDR3 DNA: TGTGCCAGCAGCGTAGGAGCGGGACGAGCTTTCTTT; D gene: .; clone size: .; J gene: TRBJ1-1; V gene: TRBV9
CDR3 protein: CASSLGQGEQYF; CDR3 DNA: TGCGCCAGCAGCTTGGGACAGGGCGAGCAGTACTTC; D gene: TRBD1; clone size: .; J gene: TRBJ2-7; V gene: TRBV5-1
CDR3 protein: CASSEFAGVYNEQFF; CDR3 DNA: TGTGCCAGCAGTGAATTTGCGGGGGTTTACAATGAGCAGTTCTTC; D gene: TRBD2; clone size: .; J gene: TRBJ2-1; V gene: TRBV2
CDR3 protein: CASGNRVRYGYTF; CDR3 DNA: TGCGCCAGCGGCAACAGGGTCCGCTATGGCTACACCTTC; D gene: .; clone size: .; J gene: TRBJ1-2; V gene: TRBV10-1
CDR3 protein: CASSRASGDGANVLTF; CDR3 DNA: TGTGCCAGTAGTAGGGCTAGCGGGGACGGGGCCAACGTCCTGACTTTC; D gene: TRBD2; clone size: .; J gene: TRBJ2-6; V gene: TRBV19
CDR3 protein: CASSLNTGPGSGNTIYF; CDR3 DNA: TGTGCCAGCAGCTTGAATACAGGGCCTGGCTCTGGAAACACCATATATTTT; D gene: .; clone size: .; J gene: TRBJ1-3; V gene: TRBV7-3
CDR3 protein: CASSYSGTGSEAFF; CDR3 DNA: TGTGCCAGCAGTTACTCCGGGACAGGCTCTGAAGCTTTCTTT; D gene: TRBD1; clone size: .; J gene: TRBJ1-1; V gene: TRBV6-5
CDR3 protein: CASTLFRVDQPQHF; CDR3 DNA: TGTGCCAGCACCCTATTCAGGGTAGATCAGCCCCAGCATTTT; D gene: .; clone size: .; J gene: TRBJ1-5; V gene: TRBV6-4
CDR3 protein: CSVLPGGTDTEAFF; CDR3 DNA: TGCAGCGTCCTCCCAGGGGGGACTGACACTGAAGCTTTCTTT; D gene: TRBD1; clone size: .; J gene: TRBJ1-1; V gene: TRBV29-1
CDR3 protein: CASRLTGSNQPQHF; CDR3 DNA: TGTGCCAGCAGACTTACAGGGTCTAATCAGCCCCAGCATTTT; D gene: .; clone size: once; J gene: TRBJ1-5; V gene: TRBV4-2
CDR3 protein: CAWSVMGGGTDTQYF; CDR3 DNA: TGTGCCTGGAGTGTAATGGGGGGTGGCACAGATACGCAGTATTTT; D gene: .; clone size: .; J gene: TRBJ2-3; V gene: TRBV30
CDR3 protein: CASSTGSEGELFF; CDR3 DNA: TGTGCCAGCAGTACAGGGTCGGAGGGGGAGCTGTTTTTT; D gene: .; clone size: .; J gene: TRBJ2-2; V gene: TRBV7-3
CDR3 protein: CASSSTPGKRNYGYTF; CDR3 DNA: TGTGCCAGCAGCTCCACCCCAGGGAAACGAAACTATGGCTACACCTTC; D gene: .; clone size: few; J gene: TRBJ1-2; V gene: TRBV27
CDR3 protein: CATSRDGVAIYF; CDR3 DNA: TGTGCCACCAGCAGAGACGGGGTAGCCATATATTTT; D gene: .; clone size: once; J gene: TRBJ1-3; V gene: TRBV15
CDR3 protein: CASSQGVPGSGYGYTF; CDR3 DNA: TGTGCCAGCAGCCAAGGAGTGCCCGGGTCGGGCTATGGCTACACCTTC; D gene: .; clone size: .; J gene: TRBJ1-2; V gene: TRBV14
CDR3 protein: CASSLAQGPNEQFF; CDR3 DNA: TGCGCCAGCAGCTTGGCCCAGGGTCCGAATGAGCAGTTCTTC; D gene: .; clone size: .; J gene: TRBJ2-1; V gene: TRBV5-1
CDR3 protein: CASSFYTGGNTEAFF; CDR3 DNA: TGTGCCAGCAGCTTCTACACAGGGGGGAACACTGAAGCTTTCTTT; D gene: TRBD1; clone size: once; J gene: TRBJ1-1; V gene: TRBV7-2
CDR3 protein: CSVEGLARTDTQYF; CDR3 DNA: TGCAGCGTTGAAGGCCTAGCTCGCACAGATACGCAGTATTTT; D gene: .; clone size: .; J gene: TRBJ2-3; V gene: TRBV29-1
CDR3 protein: CASSPPSGQVYNQPQHF; CDR3 DNA: TGTGCCAGTAGTCCCCCCTCGGGACAGGTATACAATCAGCCCCAGCATTTT; D gene: TRBD1; clone size: once; J gene: TRBJ1-5; V gene: TRBV19
CDR3 protein: CASSPGGSRYGYTF; CDR3 DNA: TGTGCCAGCAGCCCAGGTGGAAGTCGGTATGGCTACACCTTC; D gene: .; clone size: few; J gene: TRBJ1-2; V gene: TRBV7-2
CDR3 protein: CASSVSGTLEGTEAFF; CDR3 DNA: TGTGCCAGCAGCGTCTCCGGGACATTAGAAGGCACTGAAGCTTTCTTT; D gene: .; clone size: .; J gene: TRBJ1-1; V gene: TRBV7-2
CDR3 protein: CASSPAFGQNSEAFF; CDR3 DNA: TGCGCCAGCAGCCCCGCCTTCGGACAGAACTCTGAAGCTTTCTTT; D gene: .; clone size: once; J gene: TRBJ1-1; V gene: TRBV5-1
CDR3 protein: CASSVGDRAFYEQYF; CDR3 DNA: TGTGCCAGCAGCGTTGGGGACAGGGCTTTCTACGAGCAGTACTTC; D gene: TRBD1; clone size: .; J gene: TRBJ2-7; V gene: TRBV9
CDR3 protein: CASSLNKNYGYTF; CDR3 DNA: TGTGCCAGCAGCTTAAACAAAAACTATGGCTACACCTTC; D gene: .; clone size: .; J gene: TRBJ1-2; V gene: TRBV7-3
CDR3 protein: CASSLDSSRTGELFF; CDR3 DNA: TGTGCCAGCAGCTTGGATTCCAGTCGAACCGGGGAGCTGTTTTTT; D gene: .; clone size: .; J gene: TRBJ2-2; V gene: TRBV5-4
CDR3 protein: CASRQRLAGEPTRYNEQFF; CDR3 DNA: TGCGCCAGCAGACAGCGACTAGCGGGGGAGCCTACACGATACAATGAGCAGTTCTTC; D gene: TRBD2; clone size: once; J gene: TRBJ2-1; V gene: TRBV10-1
CDR3 protein: CASSLYLVGGHYGYTF; CDR3 DNA: TGTGCCAGCAGTTTATACCTGGTCGGCGGCCACTATGGCTACACCTTC; D gene: .; clone size: .; J gene: TRBJ1-2; V gene: TRBV28
CDR3 protein: CASSSLLGNRATSPLHF; CDR3 DNA: TGTGCCAGTAGTAGTTTATTAGGTAACAGGGCGACTTCACCCCTCCACTTT; D gene: .; clone size: few; J gene: TRBJ1-6; V gene: TRBV19
CDR3 protein: CASSVHRGETQYF; CDR3 DNA: TGTGCCAGTAGTGTCCACAGAGGGGAGACCCAGTACTTC; D gene: .; clone size: .; J gene: TRBJ2-5; V gene: TRBV19
CDR3 protein: CASSKGGGEAGEQETQYF; CDR3 DNA: TGTGCCAGCAGCAAAGGAGGGGGCGAAGCGGGGGAACAAGAGACCCAGTACTTC; D gene: .; clone size: .; J gene: TRBJ2-5; V gene: TRBV21-1
CDR3 protein: CAWSLDRGVYSPLHF; CDR3 DNA: TGTGCCTGGAGTCTCGACAGGGGCGTATATTCACCCCTCCACTTT; D gene: TRBD1; clone size: .; J gene: TRBJ1-6; V gene: TRBV30
CDR3 protein: CASSPVGGTGPEKLFF; CDR3 DNA: TGCGCCAGCAGCCCGGTGGGTGGGACAGGGCCTGAAAAACTGTTTTTT; D gene: TRBD1; clone size: medium-sized; J gene: TRBJ1-4; V gene: TRBV4-3
CDR3 protein: CASSFMGQGLEKLFF; CDR3 DNA: TGTGCCAGCAGCTTCATGGGACAGGGGCTGGAAAAACTGTTTTTT; D gene: TRBD1; clone size: .; J gene: TRBJ1-4; V gene: TRBV5-8
CDR3 protein: CASSIDRWNTEAFF; CDR3 DNA: TGTGCCAGTAGTATTGACAGATGGAACACTGAAGCTTTCTTT; D gene: .; clone size: .; J gene: TRBJ1-1; V gene: TRBV19
CDR3 protein: CASSQETGFVSYEQYF; CDR3 DNA: TGCGCCAGCAGCCAAGAAACAGGGTTTGTCTCCTACGAGCAGTACTTC; D gene: .; clone size: .; J gene: TRBJ2-7; V gene: TRBV4-1
CDR3 protein: CASSVGTSLIGSYEQYF; CDR3 DNA: TGTGCCAGCAGCGTAGGGACTAGCCTCATAGGTAGCTACGAGCAGTACTTC; D gene: TRBD2; clone size: .; J gene: TRBJ2-7; V gene: TRBV9
CDR3 protein: CASSLYGRTANNEQFF; CDR3 DNA: TGTGCCAGCAGTTTATACGGTAGGACAGCCAACAATGAGCAGTTCTTC; D gene: .; clone size: once; J gene: TRBJ2-1; V gene: TRBV27
CDR3 protein: CASRPTGLNTEAFF; CDR3 DNA: TGTGCCTCAAGACCGACAGGACTCAACACTGAAGCTTTCTTT; D gene: .; clone size: .; J gene: TRBJ1-1; V gene: TRBV24-1
CDR3 protein: CASSPGTLPFHNTEAFF; CDR3 DNA: TGTGCCAGCAGCCCAGGGACATTGCCCTTCCATAACACTGAAGCTTTCTTT; D gene: .; clone size: .; J gene: TRBJ1-1; V gene: TRBV3-1/TRBV3-2
CDR3 protein: CATSDSSDRADEQFF; CDR3 DNA: TGTGCCACCAGTGATTCGTCAGACAGGGCTGATGAGCAGTTCTTC; D gene: TRBD1; clone size: .; J gene: TRBJ2-1; V gene: TRBV24-1
CDR3 protein: CASNAPATGSGNTIYF; CDR3 DNA: TGTGCCAGCAACGCTCCGGCGACAGGGTCTGGAAACACCATATATTTT; D gene: TRBD1; clone size: .; J gene: TRBJ1-3; V gene: TRBV28
CDR3 protein: CAISESPSFISSNQPQHF; CDR3 DNA: TGTGCCATCAGTGAGTCCCCTTCATTCATCAGTAGCAATCAGCCCCAGCATTTT; D gene: .; clone size: .; J gene: TRBJ1-5; V gene: TRBV10-3
CDR3 protein: CASSPGGYSYEQYF; CDR3 DNA: TGTGCCAGCAGCCCGGGGGGATACTCCTACGAGCAGTACTTC; D gene: TRBD2; clone size: .; J gene: TRBJ2-7; V gene: TRBV28
CDR3 protein: CASSFLEPDEQYF; CDR3 DNA: TGTGCCAGCAGTTTCTTAGAGCCTGACGAGCAGTACTTC; D gene: .; clone size: few; J gene: TRBJ2-7; V gene: TRBV2
CDR3 protein: CASSFAGTGGNQPQHF; CDR3 DNA: TGTGCCAGCAGCTTTGCCGGGACAGGAGGGAATCAGCCCCAGCATTTT; D gene: TRBD1; clone size: .; J gene: TRBJ1-5; V gene: TRBV11-2